The 19 T cell receptor beta chains given below trace back to one sample, sequenced in a study of T cells in Graves' hyperthyroidism and ophthalmopathy. Researchers amplified the TCR beta CDR3 regions from RNA transcripts. First-round RT-PCR targeting the TCR CDR3 was performed with the HTBI primer set. MiXCR was run by TCRdb on the multiplex PCR reads, yielding one entry per CDR3 protein. This sample carries a few hundred thousand distinct CDR3 sequences, roughly a sixth of them seen once, and the ten largest clones take more than 50%. Sequencing was carried out using blood. The source is a woman aged 45-65 years with Graves' hyperthyroidism.

This clonotype showed up many times. V and J are TRBV5-8 and TRBJ1-4; possibly TRBD1 for D (6 bases). The CDR3 covers 15 residues. The V gene lost 4 bases and the J gene lost 8 bases, with 18 bases spanning the gap. Germline V gives CDR1 SGHTS, CDR2 YDEGEE. The CDR3 is CASSHRTGGAEKLFF. As DNA, the CDR3 is TGTGCCAGCAGCCACAGAACGGGGGGGGCCGAAAAACTGTTTTTT.

This clonotype was found a few times. A read error may be the cause here, since a much bigger clone is one base away. The chain carries TRBV6-4 and TRBJ1-2; TRBD1 is a possible D gene (6 bases). The CDR3 is 13 residues long. Trimming stripped 5 bases from V and 8 bases from J, with 15 bases between. Germline CDR1 MRHNA, CDR2 SNTAGT. This CDR3 reads CASSKRQVGGYTF. CDR3 bases: TGTGCCAGCAGTAAACGACAGGTTGGCGGCTACACCTTC.

This clonotype has a count of ten or more. J is TRBJ2-5 and V is TRBV11-3; 14 bases are shared with TRBD2. The CDR3 loop spans 18 amino acids. The V gene's germline CDR1 is SGHNT and CDR2 YENEEA. J gave up 7 bases and V 4 bases, and 14 bases lay outside the gene matches. CDR3 region: CASSSTGTSGSRFGTQYF. The CDR3 DNA follows: TGTGCCAGCAGCTCTACCGGGACTAGCGGGAGCAGATTCGGGACCCAGTACTTC.

This clonotype was detected many times. This chain uses TRBV5-1 with TRBJ2-7; 9 nucleotides agree with TRBD1. The junction had 6 bases not matched to a gene; V was cut back by 3 bases and J by 5 bases. This CDR3 contains 14 residues. Germline values: CDR1 SGHRS, CDR2 YFSETQ. CDR3 sequence reads: CASSSDRGINEQYF. In DNA, the CDR3 is TGCGCCAGCAGCTCGGACAGGGGAATCAACGAGCAGTACTTC.

This chain connects TRBV7-3 to TRBJ2-1, with TRBD2 identical over 12 bases. V lost 4 bases and J lost 5; bases outside the gene matches: 9. The CDR3 consists of 17 residues. Germline CDR1 SGHTA, CDR2 FQGTGA. CDR3 loop: CASSSATSGSSDNEQFF. The CDR3 DNA reads as TGTGCCAGCAGCTCCGCGACTAGCGGGAGTTCCGACAATGAGCAGTTCTTC.

This clonotype has at least ten counts. The J gene is TRBJ1-1, the V gene TRBV27; no reliable D call. The germline gives CDR1 MNHEY, CDR2 SMNVEV (reference sequence). The CDR3 is 14 amino acids. The ends were cut back, 5 bases at V and 2 bases at J, with 12 bases in the middle. The CDR3 sequence is CASSNRVVNTEAFF. In DNA, the CDR3 is TGTGCCAGCAGTAACCGGGTGGTAAACACTGAAGCTTTCTTT.

This clonotype was counted ten times or more. This chain joins TRBV29-1 and TRBJ2-5; D may be TRBD2 (5 bases). V was trimmed by 5 bases and J by 4 bases, leaving 14 bases between them. This CDR3 is 13 amino acids long. CDR1 and CDR2 (germline): SQVTM, ANQGSEA. CDR3 DNA sequence: TGCAGCGTTTCCCCTAGTCGGGGAGAGACCCAGTACTTC. It yields the protein CSVSPSRGETQYF.

The chain links TRBV7-9 to TRBJ2-7; perhaps TRBD2 as D (6 bases). Germline assignment: CDR1 SEHNR and CDR2 FQNEAQ (reference sequence). The CDR3 consists of 11 residues. Written as DNA, the CDR3 is TGTGCGGGAAGGGCGGGAAACGAGCAGTACTTC. The encoded protein is CAGRAGNEQYF.

This clonotype was counted many times. The chain couples TRBV12-3 or TRBV12-4 to TRBJ1-5; 9 nucleotides align to TRBD1. Trimming took 5 bases from V and 1 from J; bases not matched to a gene: 9. The CDR3 contains 17 residues. CDR3 sequence reads: CASSPGQGIGSNQPQHF. The CDR3 DNA is TGTGCCAGCAGTCCCGGACAGGGGATCGGGAGCAATCAGCCCCAGCATTTT.

The rearrangement links TRBV7-9 to TRBJ2-1; unclear D gene. Trimming removed 5 bases at V and 9 bases at J, with 8 bases between. The CDR3 contains 11 residues. CDR1 and CDR2 from the germline V gene are SEHNR and FQNEAQ (reference sequence). CDR3 sequence reads: CASSLSIEQFF. The CDR3 coding sequence is TGTGCCAGCAGCCTCAGTATTGAGCAGTTCTTC.

This rearrangement joins TRBV3-1 to TRBJ2-5; no clear D. Looked up from germline, CDR1 is LGHDT and CDR2 is YNNKEL (reference sequence). There are 13 residues in the CDR3. V lost 3 bases and J lost 4, with 9 bases in between. This chain's CDR3 is CASSQQVPETQYF. CDR3 DNA: TGTGCCAGCAGCCAGCAAGTTCCAGAGACCCAGTACTTC.

This clonotype was picked up a small number of times. The chain is built from TRBV10-1 and TRBJ2-3, with TRBD2 matching over 12 bases. V gave up 5 bases and J gave up 4 bases; unmatched junction bases: 7. Germline V lookup: CDR1 WNHNN, CDR2 SYGVQD (reference sequence). This CDR3 region has 16 residues. The CDR3 here is CASSFGLAGSSDTQYF. The DNA of the CDR3 is TGCGCCAGCAGTTTCGGACTAGCGGGATCCTCAGATACGCAGTATTTT.

On this clonotype: A much larger clone differs by one base, so this may be a read error. The rearrangement joins TRBV20-1 to TRBJ2-1, with D perhaps matching TRBD1 or TRBD2 (5 bases each). The V end lost 8 bases, the J end lost 10 bases, and 18 bases lay between the germline ends. Germline loops: CDR1 DFQATT, CDR2 SNEGSKA (reference sequence). The CDR3 is made up of 12 amino acids. Here the CDR3 DNA reads TGCAGTACTAAATTAGTCGGGGCAGAGCAGTTCTTC. It specifies CSTKLVGAEQFF.

This clonotype was recorded many times. This chain connects TRBV29-1 to TRBJ1-2, with 8 positions matching TRBD1. The germline gives CDR1 SQVTM, CDR2 ANQGSEA. V trimming: 2 bases; J trimming: 6 bases; junction bases outside the gene matches: 5. This CDR3 is 13 amino acids long. For the CDR3, the DNA is TGCAGCGTTGAACATGGACAGGGTAATGGCTACACCTTC. Translated, it gives CSVEHGQGNGYTF.

The chain uses TRBV28 and TRBJ2-5, with 9 bases lining up with TRBD2. The germline CDR1 and CDR2 sequences are MDHEN and SYDVKM. J lost 5 bases, V lost 6 bases, and 7 bases had no gene match. There are 14 residues in the CDR3. Here the CDR3 DNA reads TGTGCCAGCAGACTGGCAGGGACTAGCGAGACCCAGTACTTC. Translating it yields CASRLAGTSETQYF.

The genes are TRBV20-1 and TRBJ1-2; the D gene is possibly TRBD1 (5 bases). The V end was cut by 0 bases, the J end by 3 bases, with 17 bases between. This CDR3 has 16 residues. Germline assignment: CDR1 DFQATT and CDR2 SNEGSKA (reference sequence). The CDR3 region is CSARDIRDLGDYGYTF. Here the CDR3 DNA reads TGCAGTGCTAGAGATATCCGGGACCTCGGGGACTATGGCTACACCTTC.

This clonotype was seen repeatedly, ten times or more. This chain joins TRBV24-1 and TRBJ2-2; D may correspond to TRBD1 or TRBD2 (5 bases each). V was cut by 1 base and J by 4 bases, with 12 bases left in between. From germline, CDR1 is KGHDR and CDR2 SFDVKD. This CDR3 region has 16 residues. The CDR3: CATSDFGTAGTGELFF. The CDR3 nucleotides read TGTGCCACCAGTGATTTTGGGACCGCGGGCACCGGGGAGCTGTTTTTT.

There are many counts of this clonotype. The chain is built from TRBV28 and TRBJ2-2; no definite D call. With 3 bases removed from V and 4 bases from J, the gap between germline ends came to 3 bases. CDR1 and CDR2 from the germline V gene are MDHEN and SYDVKM. The CDR3 has 12 residues. The CDR3 sequence is CASSLRTGELFF. In DNA, the CDR3 is TGTGCCAGCAGTTTGCGCACCGGGGAGCTGTTTTTT.

In its sample, this clonotype was seen many times. The genes are TRBV20-1 and TRBJ2-3, with TRBD2 matching 11 bases. Per germline, CDR1 DFQATT and CDR2 SNEGSKA (reference sequence). The CDR3 consists of 14 residues. V was pared by 5 bases and J by 5 bases, with 6 bases of the junction left unmatched. The CDR3 region has the DNA TGCAGTGCTTTAGCGGGAGGGCCGGAAGATACGCAGTATTTT. It codes for CSALAGGPEDTQYF.